This section outlines one TCR beta chain sequence together with its context. A much larger clone lies one base from this, so it may be a read error. The V segment lost 7 bases and the J segment 5 bases; nucleotides outside the gene matches: 11. This CDR3 is 15 amino acids long. CDR1 is SGDLS and CDR2 is YYNGEE in the germline V gene. TCRdb re-analysed the reads in MiXCR, keeping a single row per CDR3 protein. The data contain fewer than 250,000 distinct CDR3 sequences, about 28% of them singletons. This record belongs to a study of kidney transplant recipient with SARS-CoV-2 infection. The chain uses TRBV9 and TRBJ1-4, with TRBD1 matching 7 bases. Sample: a blood sample, taken at baseline and on day 111 from a kidney transplant recipient. The receptor comes from a male patient in his thirties who had COVID-19 and was a kidney transplant recipient. Some T cells may be the graft donor's. CDR3 sequence: CASGASGTENEKLFF. CDR3 nucleotide sequence: TGTGCCAGCGGCGCGTCCGGGACAGAGAATGAAAAACTGTTTTTT.